A single sample gave rise to the 6 T cell receptor beta chains below, sequenced in a study of cytomegalovirus exposure and HLA in healthy donors. In the PCR, 60 Vbeta and 13 Jbeta primers were used. Assay: immunoSEQ multiplex PCR; the TCRdb copy retains only in-frame clones and omits some. The table includes over 200,000 clones, approximately 68% detected once. The sample taken for sequencing was PBMCs. Source of these receptors: a woman aged 25 to 39 in good health and CMV-seronegative.

Concerning this clone: Other DNA sequences in the sample encode the same CDR3. The chain couples TRBV19 to TRBJ1-2; maybe TRBD1 (6 bases). Germline V gives CDR1 LNHDA, CDR2 SQIVND (reference sequence). CDR3 length: 14 residues. Trimming took 7 bases from V and 5 from J, leaving 17 bases between them. CDR3 in DNA: TGTGCCAGTAATGCAGGGGATATGTGGTATGGCTACACCTTC. Residues: CASNAGDMWYGYTF.

The chain uses TRBV6-5 and TRBJ1-2; tentatively, D is TRBD1 (5 bases). The CDR3 has 13 residues. Germline V gene sequence: CDR1 MNHEY, CDR2 SVGAGI. The V end lost 6 bases, the J end lost 7 bases, and 15 bases lay between the germline ends. The CDR3 spells CASRPAGPGGYTF. CDR3 in DNA: TGTGCCAGCAGGCCGGCGGGGCCTGGTGGCTACACCTTC.

The chain is built from TRBV10-1 and TRBJ2-2; TRBD2 might be the D (6 bases). This CDR3 spans 20 amino acids. From germline, CDR1 is WNHNN and CDR2 SYGVQD (reference sequence). V dropped 0 bases and J dropped 4 bases, with 24 bases sitting between them. DNA of the CDR3: TGCGCCAGCAGTGAGTCCCTTTACCTAGCGAACTGGACTGGCACCGGGGAGCTGTTTTTT. Translation: CASSESLYLANWTGTGELFF.

The chain links TRBV2 to TRBJ2-7, with TRBD2 matching 7 bases. The germline CDR1 and CDR2 sequences are SNHLY and FYNNEI. The ends lost 6 bases at V and 4 bases at J; junction bases unmatched: 9. The CDR3 has 14 residues. For the CDR3, the DNA is TGTGCCAGCAGCGGATGGGGACTAACTTACGAGCAGTACTTC. It is translated as CASSGWGLTYEQYF.

The chain uses TRBV6-1 and TRBJ2-7; weak D call: TRBD2 (5 bases). V was clipped by 10 bases and J by 5 bases, with 18 bases between them. CDR1 is MNHNS and CDR2 is SASEGT in the germline V gene. The CDR3 sequence is 13 residues long. CDR3 DNA: TGTGCCATCAAACTCTACTTGGAGGACGAGCAGTACTTC. Its translation: CAIKLYLEDEQYF.

This chain joins TRBV6-5 and TRBJ2-5; maybe TRBD1 (5 bases). V was clipped by 7 bases and J by 5 bases, with 14 bases between them. Germline values: CDR1 MNHEY, CDR2 SVGAGI. The CDR3 consists of 13 residues. The CDR3 DNA is TGTGCCAGCAAGGTCCCTAAGGGGGAGACCCAGTACTTC. It codes for CASKVPKGETQYF.